A selection of T cell receptor beta chains follows, all from one sample in a study of cytomegalovirus exposure and HLA in healthy donors. The table came from immunoSEQ multiplex PCR; TCRdb's copy has only in-frame clones and leaves some out. The repertoire holds around 150,000 clones, with over 75% as singletons. Sample: PBMCs. Source of these receptors: a woman younger than 30 in good health and CMV-seronegative. The CDR3 runs from the conserved cysteine through the conserved F or W. D genes are given only for firm matches. Where a row states a size, it is once, few, many or the class of an expanded clone; other rows omit it.

clone_size	v_call	j_call	d_call	cdr3_aa	cdr3_nt
once	TRBV27	TRBJ2-7	TRBD1	CASSRLRDRLYEQYF	TGTGCCAGCAGTCGACTCCGGGACAGGCTGTACGAGCAGTACTTC
.	TRBV2	TRBJ1-4	TRBD1	CASRGGDRGPGKLFF	TGTGCCAGCAGGGGCGGGGACAGGGGGCCGGGAAAACTGTTTTTT
.	TRBV6-6	TRBJ1-5	.	CATTRQYSNQPQHF	TGTGCCACCACGCGACAGTATAGCAATCAGCCCCAGCATTTT
few	TRBV4-1	TRBJ1-4	.	CASSQVQSTNEKLFF	TGCGCCAGCAGCCAAGTCCAATCAACTAATGAAAAACTGTTTTTT
.	TRBV2	TRBJ2-7	.	CADRDSSGEQYF	TGTGCCGACCGGGACTCTTCTGGCGAGCAGTACTTC
once	TRBV11-2	TRBJ2-3	TRBD2	CASSWTSGVLADTQYF	TGTGCCAGCAGCTGGACTAGCGGGGTCCTCGCGGATACGCAGTATTTT
few	TRBV9	TRBJ2-1	TRBD2	CASSVAFASAAGGLLNEQFF	TGTGCCAGCAGCGTAGCCTTCGCTTCTGCGGCGGGAGGGCTGCTCAATGAGCAGTTCTTC
few	TRBV6-6	TRBJ1-5	TRBD1	CASSNRGGQPQHF	TGTGCCAGCAGTAACAGGGGTGGGCAGCCCCAGCATTTT
.	TRBV6-1	TRBJ2-4	.	CASSESLAKNIQYF	TGTGCCAGCAGTGAGTCCCTAGCCAAAAACATTCAGTACTTC
once	TRBV7-3	TRBJ2-3	TRBD1	CASSPGQGTDTQYF	TGTGCCAGCAGCCCTGGACAGGGCACAGATACGCAGTATTTT
.	TRBV5-5	TRBJ2-5	TRBD1	CASTPKTGRGETQYF	TGTGCCAGCACCCCCAAGACAGGGAGAGGGGAGACCCAGTACTTC
.	TRBV10-3	TRBJ2-2	TRBD2	CAIRSWGSGGAGELFF	TGTGCCATCAGGTCTTGGGGTAGCGGGGGCGCCGGGGAGCTGTTTTTT
.	TRBV9	TRBJ2-1	.	CASSLHGANEQFF	TGTGCCAGCAGCCTGCACGGTGCCAATGAGCAGTTCTTC
.	TRBV7-8	TRBJ2-1	TRBD2	CASSYSGRGEQFF	TGTGCCAGCTCCTATAGCGGGAGGGGTGAGCAGTTCTTC
.	TRBV19	TRBJ1-2	TRBD1	CASSISQGDYGYTF	TGTGCCAGTAGTATTTCACAGGGGGACTATGGCTACACCTTC
.	TRBV14	TRBJ1-2	.	CASSQGQGYGYTF	TGTGCCAGCAGCCAGGGGCAGGGGTATGGCTACACCTTC
.	TRBV2	TRBJ2-7	.	CASSEVGRGEQYF	TGTGCCAGCAGTGAGGTGGGTCGGGGCGAGCAGTACTTC
.	TRBV2	TRBJ2-1	.	CASSFSGQRYNEQFF	TGTGCCAGCAGTTTCAGCGGTCAGAGGTACAATGAGCAGTTCTTC
.	TRBV2	TRBJ2-2	TRBD2	CASNGRTISTGELFF	TGTGCCAGCAACGGGAGGACTATTTCCACCGGGGAGCTGTTTTTT
.	TRBV5-1	TRBJ1-2	.	CASSLDRVDGYTF	TGCGCCAGCAGCTTGGACAGGGTCGATGGCTACACCTTC
.	TRBV5-5	TRBJ2-7	TRBD2	CASSLPGLAGAMHEQYF	TGTGCCAGCAGCTTACCGGGACTAGCGGGAGCTATGCACGAGCAGTACTTC
.	TRBV5-8	TRBJ1-5	TRBD1	CASSSGTGGNQPQHF	TGTGCCAGCAGCAGTGGGACAGGAGGCAATCAGCCCCAGCATTTT
.	TRBV5-6	TRBJ1-1	TRBD1	CASSFLGQGNTEAFF	TGTGCCAGCAGCTTCTTAGGACAGGGGAACACTGAAGCTTTCTTT
.	TRBV28	TRBJ2-5	TRBD2	CASSLTSGGQETQYF	TGTGCCAGCAGCCTCACTAGCGGGGGACAAGAGACCCAGTACTTC
once	TRBV9	TRBJ2-7	TRBD1	CASSVAGQGYEQYF	TGTGCCAGCAGCGTAGCGGGACAGGGCTACGAGCAGTACTTC
.	TRBV4-1	TRBJ1-2	TRBD1	CASSQVGQGNGYTF	TGCGCCAGCAGCCAAGTGGGACAGGGGAATGGCTACACCTTC
.	TRBV5-4	TRBJ2-3	TRBD2	CASSLTSGRARNFRDTQYF	TGTGCCAGCAGCCTTACTAGCGGGAGGGCTCGAAACTTTCGGGATACGCAGTATTTT
.	TRBV6-1	TRBJ1-1	.	CASSTQQGNTEAFF	TGTGCCAGCAGTACTCAACAGGGGAACACTGAAGCTTTCTTT
.	TRBV7-9	TRBJ1-2	TRBD1	CSSSRETGVIDYTF	TGTTCCAGCAGCCGAGAGACAGGGGTGATCGACTACACCTTC
.	TRBV18	TRBJ1-2	.	CASSPPGENYGYTF	TGTGCCAGCTCACCACCGGGAGAGAACTATGGCTACACCTTC
.	TRBV4-1	TRBJ2-1	.	CASSQGLEQYNEQFF	TGCGCCAGCAGCCAAGGTCTGGAACAGTACAATGAGCAGTTCTTC
.	TRBV5-1	TRBJ1-3	.	CASSLGPLSGNTIYF	TGCGCCAGCAGCTTGGGGCCGCTCTCTGGAAACACCATATATTTT
once	TRBV9	TRBJ2-1	TRBD2	CASSVQRGAYNEQFF	TGTGCCAGCAGCGTCCAGCGGGGGGCATACAATGAGCAGTTCTTC
.	TRBV11-2	TRBJ2-7	TRBD1	CASSLGGQLYEQYF	TGTGCCAGCAGCTTAGGGGGACAGCTATACGAGCAGTACTTC
few	TRBV6-6	TRBJ1-6	TRBD1	CASSTSGGHNSPLHF	TGTGCCAGCAGTACTTCAGGGGGCCATAATTCACCCCTCCACTTT
.	TRBV5-1	TRBJ1-1	.	CASSYGHQANTEAFF	TGCGCCAGCAGCTACGGACACCAAGCCAACACTGAAGCTTTCTTT
once	TRBV2	TRBJ1-2	TRBD1	CASSRGTGAPGYTF	TGTGCCAGCAGTAGAGGGACAGGGGCGCCGGGCTACACCTTC
.	TRBV27	TRBJ1-1	.	CASSLLGGTEAFF	TGTGCCAGCAGTTTATTAGGGGGAACTGAAGCTTTCTTT
once	TRBV18	TRBJ1-1	.	CATLSGTPSISTEAFF	TGTGCCACCCTAAGTGGGACTCCCAGTATCAGCACTGAAGCTTTCTTT
.	TRBV25-1	TRBJ2-7	.	CASSQGSQYF	TGTGCCAGCAGCCAGGGATCGCAGTACTTC